The rows below give T cell receptor beta chains drawn from one sample of a study of T cell repertoires in cytomegalovirus infection. Their antigens remain unidentified. TCRdb redid the calling of the reads with MiXCR, one entry per CDR3 protein. The data hold approximately 600,000 distinct CDR3 sequences, with almost 40% observed a single time. The material was cultured PBMCs, obtained from culture after CMV antigen stimulation. The receptors were gathered from a human donor in good health (CMV status not recorded). Some clones in this sample may be carry-over from other donors' samples. Both conserved end residues are part of each CDR3. Expanded clones are given a class, and other clones once, few, many or no size at all.

clone size,V gene,J gene,CDR3 protein
few,TRBV12-3/TRBV12-4,TRBJ1-3,CASLISGTGNTIYF
-,TRBV11-2,TRBJ2-5,CASSYRTSSGETQYF
-,TRBV19,TRBJ2-2,CASSPRPRGTGELFF
-,TRBV5-1,TRBJ1-6,CASSPETGASPLHF
-,TRBV5-4,TRBJ2-3,CASRLAGGSRYTQYF
-,TRBV4-3,TRBJ2-1,CASSQEGLAPNNEQFF
few,TRBV6-1,TRBJ1-2,CASRFGGRFLGYTF
-,TRBV12-3/TRBV12-4,TRBJ2-2,CASRPNRPGELFF
-,TRBV20-1,TRBJ2-5,CSARDLRGDQETQYF
-,TRBV6-1,TRBJ1-3,CASKRGDSGNTIYF
few,TRBV4-1,TRBJ2-3,CASSQTGTPTDTQYF
-,TRBV10-3,TRBJ2-7,CAISEMASGGYEQYF
few,TRBV7-6,TRBJ2-3,CASSPSTAGGYTDTQYF
-,TRBV7-8,TRBJ1-2,CASSLTRVPSDYGYTF
-,TRBV5-1,TRBJ1-4,CASTRGAGNEKLFF
few,TRBV4-3,TRBJ2-2,CASSPEGSGRDTGELFF
few,TRBV7-8,TRBJ2-4,CASSLDPGSNIQYF
few,TRBV7-9,TRBJ1-2,CASSQRGTGYGYTF
-,TRBV5-6,TRBJ2-4,CASSLARTERVQYF
-,TRBV3-1,TRBJ1-4,CASRGTASNEKLFF
few,TRBV2,TRBJ1-3,CASSAGQQSGNTIYF
-,TRBV7-2,TRBJ1-1,CASSSSSLGTEAFF
few,TRBV27,TRBJ1-1,CASSYYQGTEAFF
few,TRBV12-3/TRBV12-4,TRBJ2-4,CASRARDTHAERVIQYF
-,TRBV7-8,TRBJ2-5,CASVGARTSGILGGTQYF
-,TRBV12-3/TRBV12-4,TRBJ2-3,CASSPARGLSTDTQYF
few,TRBV7-9,TRBJ2-5,CASSLSWGAETQYF
many,TRBV7-8,TRBJ1-1,CASSFRGNTEAFF